Shown below are 11 T cell receptor beta chains from a single sample sequenced in a study of neurological immune-mediated disorders. TCRdb recomputed calls from the 5' RACE reads with MiXCR, one row per CDR3 protein. The sample yields 55,000 to 65,000 distinct CDR3 sequences, 3.7% seen once. The sample was PBMCs. The origin of the receptors is a woman between 50 and 59 years old with multiple sclerosis.

This clonotype was found many times. This chain connects TRBV7-2 to TRBJ2-1; 8 bases match TRBD2. This CDR3 contains 14 residues. V was clipped by 4 bases and J by 8 bases; unmatched bases: 7. Germline V CDR1 and CDR2: SGHTA, FQGNSA. CDR3 amino acids: CASSYPGLVDEQFF. CDR3 bases: TGTGCCAGCAGCTACCCGGGACTAGTAGATGAGCAGTTCTTC.

This clonotype has a count of ten or more. J is TRBJ2-1 and V is TRBV18; 12 bases line up with TRBD2. CDR1 KGHSH and CDR2 LQKENI come from the germline V gene. The CDR3 runs to 15 residues. V was pared by 3 bases and J by 6 bases, with 3 bases of the junction left unmatched. The CDR3 DNA reads TGTGCCAGCTCACCCTCTAGCGGGAGGGCCAATGAGCAGTTCTTC. This gives the protein CASSPSSGRANEQFF.

This clonotype was seen ten or more times. The gene calls are TRBV10-3 and TRBJ2-2; D is unclear. The CDR3 contains 14 residues. Trimming removed 7 bases from V and 0 bases from J, with 9 bases in between. Germline assignment: CDR1 ENHRY and CDR2 SYGVKD. This CDR3 is CAITVGSNTGELFF. CDR3 DNA sequence: TGTGCCATCACTGTGGGATCGAACACCGGGGAGCTGTTTTTT.

This clonotype has a count of ten or more. The chain recombines TRBV6-5 with TRBJ2-3; 11 bases agree with TRBD1. Trimming at V came to 4 bases and at J to 3 bases, leaving 9 bases not matched to a gene. This CDR3 comprises 17 residues. From germline, CDR1 is MNHEY and CDR2 SVGAGI. Here the CDR3 DNA reads TGTGCCAGCAGTTCTCTCATCGGGACAGGGGGGACAGATACGCAGTATTTT. It specifies CASSSLIGTGGTDTQYF.

Many counts were recorded for this clonotype. The chain couples TRBV12-3 or TRBV12-4 to TRBJ1-1; no definite D call. CDR3 length: 13 residues. Trimming removed 1 base at V and 3 bases at J, with 6 bases between. CDR3 nucleotide sequence: TGTGCCAGCAGTTTAGGCTCCCACACTGAAGCTTTCTTT. Protein sequence: CASSLGSHTEAFF.

This clonotype was detected many times. This chain connects TRBV6-2 or TRBV6-3 to TRBJ1-2, with D hard to call. The CDR3 runs 12 residues. V was trimmed by 7 bases and J by 8 bases, leaving 14 bases between them. Germline V lookup: CDR1 MNHEY, CDR2 SVGEGT. The CDR3 DNA reads as TGTGCCAGCACAGGACCGAGCGGAGGCTACACCTTC. Its protein product is CASTGPSGGYTF.

This clonotype was observed at least ten times. The J gene is TRBJ1-1, the V gene TRBV20-1, with 8 nucleotides matching TRBD1. CDR1 DFQATT and CDR2 SNEGSKA come from the germline V gene (reference sequence). This CDR3 has 12 residues. V was pared by 6 bases and J by 5 bases, with 5 bases of the junction left unmatched. Here the CDR3 reads CSAMTGETEAFF. The DNA of the CDR3 is TGCAGTGCCATGACAGGGGAAACTGAAGCTTTCTTT.

In its sample, this clonotype was seen once. The chain combines TRBV19 with TRBJ2-6; 10 bases are shared with TRBD1. From germline, CDR1 is LNHDA and CDR2 SQIVND (reference sequence). The CDR3 has 19 residues. After removal of 3 bases from V and 2 bases from J, the junction contained 10 bases not matched to a gene. DNA of the CDR3: TGTGCCAGTAGTATGTGGAGAGGGACAGGGGAACCTGGGGCCAACGTCCTGACTTTC. Its translation: CASSMWRGTGEPGANVLTF.

This clonotype was counted many times. The junction departs from the called germline gene at one end, perhaps through a read error. This sequence joins TRBV7-2 and TRBJ2-7; 7 nucleotides line up with TRBD2. Per the germline V gene, CDR1 is SGHTA and CDR2 is FQGNSA. This CDR3 has 16 residues. For the CDR3, the DNA is TGTGCCAGCAGCCTAGCGGTCTCTAAGAGCTCCTACGAGCAGTACTTC. Its protein is CASSLAVSKSSYEQYF.

This clonotype has a count of ten or more. One junction end disagrees with the germline gene, perhaps due to a read error. V gene TRBV4-2 combines with J gene TRBJ1-6; the D is unclear. Germline values: CDR1 LGHNA, CDR2 YNFKEQ. The length of the CDR3 is 17 residues. CDR3 sequence: CASSQDRNSGFSSPLHF. In DNA, the CDR3 is TGTGCCAGCAGCCAAGATAGAAATTCGGGGTTTTCATCACCCCTACACTTT.

This clonotype was counted many times. V is TRBV3-1 and J is TRBJ1-2, with 7 nucleotides matching TRBD1. Germline loops: CDR1 LGHDT, CDR2 YNNKEL (reference sequence). V trimming: 3 bases; J trimming: 6 bases; junction bases outside the gene matches: 4. CDR3 length: 13 amino acids. CDR3 amino acids: CASSQQTGNGYTF. CDR3 coding DNA: TGTGCCAGCAGCCAGCAGACAGGGAATGGCTACACCTTC.